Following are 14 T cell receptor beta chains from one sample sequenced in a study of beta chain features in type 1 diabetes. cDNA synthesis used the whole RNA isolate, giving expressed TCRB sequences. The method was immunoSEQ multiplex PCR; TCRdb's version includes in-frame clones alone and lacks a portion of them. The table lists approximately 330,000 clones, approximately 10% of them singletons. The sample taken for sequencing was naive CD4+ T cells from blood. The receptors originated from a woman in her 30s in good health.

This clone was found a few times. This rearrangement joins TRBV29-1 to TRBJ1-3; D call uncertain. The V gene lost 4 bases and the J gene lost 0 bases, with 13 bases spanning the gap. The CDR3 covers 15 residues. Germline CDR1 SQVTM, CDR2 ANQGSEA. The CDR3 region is CSVAAGTSSGNTIYF. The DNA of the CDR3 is TGCAGCGTTGCCGCAGGCACAAGCTCTGGAAACACCATATATTTT. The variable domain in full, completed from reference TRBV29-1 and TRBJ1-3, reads SAVISQKPSRDICQRGTSLTIQCQVDSQVTMMFWYRQQPGQSLTLIATANQGSEATYESGFVIDKFPISRPNLTFSTLTVSNMSPEDSSIYLCSVAAGTSSGNTIYFGEGSWLTVV.

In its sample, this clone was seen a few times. The CDR3 loop reads CASSQEGVIGTSAYEQYF. The DNA for the CDR3 is TGTGCCAGCAGCCAAGAGGGGGTCATAGGGACTAGCGCCTACGAGCAGTACTTC. The V gene is TRBV4-2, the J gene TRBJ2-7; 10 bases are shared with TRBD2. From germline, CDR1 is LGHNA and CDR2 YNFKEQ. Trimming took 0 bases from V and 2 from J; bases not matched to a gene: 10. CDR3 length: 18 amino acids.

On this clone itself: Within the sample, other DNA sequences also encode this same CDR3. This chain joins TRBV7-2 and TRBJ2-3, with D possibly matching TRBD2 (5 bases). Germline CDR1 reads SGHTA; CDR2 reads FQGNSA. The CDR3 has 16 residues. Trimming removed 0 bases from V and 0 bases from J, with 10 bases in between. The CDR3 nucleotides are TGTGCCAGCAGCTTAGCCGGAGGAGCTAGCACAGATACGCAGTATTTT. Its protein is CASSLAGGASTDTQYF.

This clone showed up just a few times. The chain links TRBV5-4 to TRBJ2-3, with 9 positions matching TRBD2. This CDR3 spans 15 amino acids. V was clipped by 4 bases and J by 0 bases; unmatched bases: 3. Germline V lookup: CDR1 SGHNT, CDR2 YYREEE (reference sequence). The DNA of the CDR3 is TGTGCCAGCAGCAAAACTAGCGGGAGCACAGATACGCAGTATTTT. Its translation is CASSKTSGSTDTQYF.

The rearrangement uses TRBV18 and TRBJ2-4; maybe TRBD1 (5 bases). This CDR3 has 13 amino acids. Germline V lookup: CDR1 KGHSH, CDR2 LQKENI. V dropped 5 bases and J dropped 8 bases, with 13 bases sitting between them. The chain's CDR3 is CASSRGFEDIQYF. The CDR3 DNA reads TGTGCCAGCTCAAGGGGCTTTGAAGACATTCAGTACTTC.

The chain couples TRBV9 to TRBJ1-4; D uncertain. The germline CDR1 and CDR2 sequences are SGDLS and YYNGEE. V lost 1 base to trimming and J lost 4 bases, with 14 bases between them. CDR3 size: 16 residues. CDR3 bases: TGTGCCAGCAGCGTAACCCCGAGGGCCTTTAATGAAAAACTGTTTTTT. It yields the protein CASSVTPRAFNEKLFF. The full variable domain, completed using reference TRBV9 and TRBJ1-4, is DSGVTQTPKHLITATGQRVTLRCSPRSGDLSVYWYQQSLDQGLQFLIQYYNGEERAKGNILERFSAQQFPDLHSELNLSSLELGDSALYFCASSVTPRAFNEKLFFGSGTQLSVL.

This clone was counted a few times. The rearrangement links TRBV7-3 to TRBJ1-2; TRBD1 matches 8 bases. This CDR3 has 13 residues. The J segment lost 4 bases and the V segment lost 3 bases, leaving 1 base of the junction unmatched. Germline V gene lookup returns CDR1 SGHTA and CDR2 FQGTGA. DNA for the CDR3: TGTGCCAGCAGCTTCGGACAGGGCTATGGCTACACCTTC. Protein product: CASSFGQGYGYTF. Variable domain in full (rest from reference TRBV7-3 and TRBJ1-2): GAGVSQTPSNKVTEKGKYVELRCDPISGHTALYWYRQSLGQGPEFLIYFQGTGAADDSGLPNDRFFAVRPEGSVSTLKIQRTERGDSAVYLCASSFGQGYGYTFGSGTRLTVV.

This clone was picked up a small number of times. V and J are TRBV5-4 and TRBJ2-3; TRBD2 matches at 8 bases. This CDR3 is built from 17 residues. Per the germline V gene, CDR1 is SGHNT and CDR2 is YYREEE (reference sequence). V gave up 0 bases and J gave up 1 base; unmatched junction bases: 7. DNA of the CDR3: TGTGCCAGCAGCTTGGGTGCTAGCGGGCCACGCACAGATACGCAGTATTTT. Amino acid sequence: CASSLGASGPRTDTQYF.

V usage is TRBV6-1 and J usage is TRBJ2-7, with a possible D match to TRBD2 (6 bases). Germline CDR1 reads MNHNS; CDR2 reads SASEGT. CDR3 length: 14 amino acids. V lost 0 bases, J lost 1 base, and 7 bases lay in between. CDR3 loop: CASSEAGGSYEQYF. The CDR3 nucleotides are TGTGCCAGCAGTGAAGCTGGAGGGTCCTACGAGCAGTACTTC.

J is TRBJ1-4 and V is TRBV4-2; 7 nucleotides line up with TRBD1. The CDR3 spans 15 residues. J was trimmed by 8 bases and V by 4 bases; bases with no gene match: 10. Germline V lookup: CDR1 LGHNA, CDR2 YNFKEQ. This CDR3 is CASSRKGADGEKLFF. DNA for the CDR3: TGTGCCAGCAGCCGGAAGGGGGCTGACGGCGAAAAACTGTTTTTT.

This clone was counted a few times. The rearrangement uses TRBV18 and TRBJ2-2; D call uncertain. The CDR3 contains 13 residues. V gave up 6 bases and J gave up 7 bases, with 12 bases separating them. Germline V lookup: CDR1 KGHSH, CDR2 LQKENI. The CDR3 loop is CASSSNEDGELFF. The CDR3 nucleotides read TGTGCCAGCTCCTCAAACGAGGACGGGGAGCTGTTTTTT.

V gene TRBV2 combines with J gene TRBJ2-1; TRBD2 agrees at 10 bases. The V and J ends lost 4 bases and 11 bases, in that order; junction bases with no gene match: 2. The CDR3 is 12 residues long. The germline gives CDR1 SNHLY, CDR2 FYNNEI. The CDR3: CASSVAGGKQFF. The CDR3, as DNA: TGTGCCAGCAGTGTAGCGGGAGGAAAGCAGTTCTTC. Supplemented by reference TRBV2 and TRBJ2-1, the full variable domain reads EPEVTQTPSHQVTQMGQEVILRCVPISNHLYFYWYRQILGQKVEFLVSFYNNEISEKSEIFDDQFSVERPDGSNFTLKIRSTKLEDSAMYFCASSVAGGKQFFGPGTRLTVL.

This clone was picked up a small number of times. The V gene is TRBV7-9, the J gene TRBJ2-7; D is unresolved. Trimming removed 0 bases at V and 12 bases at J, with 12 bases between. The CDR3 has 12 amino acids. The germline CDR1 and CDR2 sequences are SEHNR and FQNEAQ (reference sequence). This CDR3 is CASSLAPQVRYF. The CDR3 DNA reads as TGTGCCAGCAGCTTAGCCCCCCAGGTTCGGTACTTC. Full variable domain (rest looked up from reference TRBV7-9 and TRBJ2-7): DTGVSQNPRHKITKRGQNVTFRCDPISEHNRLYWYRQTLGQGPEFLTYFQNEAQLEKSRLLSDRFSAERPKGSFSTLEIQRTEQGDSAMYLCASSLAPQVRYFGPGTRLTVT.

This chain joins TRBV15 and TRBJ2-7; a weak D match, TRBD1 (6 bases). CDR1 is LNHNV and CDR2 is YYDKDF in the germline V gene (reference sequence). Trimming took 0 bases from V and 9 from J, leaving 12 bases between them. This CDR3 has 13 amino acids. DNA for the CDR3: TGTGCCACCAGCAGAGATCCTAAACAGGGGCAGTACTTC. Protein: CATSRDPKQGQYF.